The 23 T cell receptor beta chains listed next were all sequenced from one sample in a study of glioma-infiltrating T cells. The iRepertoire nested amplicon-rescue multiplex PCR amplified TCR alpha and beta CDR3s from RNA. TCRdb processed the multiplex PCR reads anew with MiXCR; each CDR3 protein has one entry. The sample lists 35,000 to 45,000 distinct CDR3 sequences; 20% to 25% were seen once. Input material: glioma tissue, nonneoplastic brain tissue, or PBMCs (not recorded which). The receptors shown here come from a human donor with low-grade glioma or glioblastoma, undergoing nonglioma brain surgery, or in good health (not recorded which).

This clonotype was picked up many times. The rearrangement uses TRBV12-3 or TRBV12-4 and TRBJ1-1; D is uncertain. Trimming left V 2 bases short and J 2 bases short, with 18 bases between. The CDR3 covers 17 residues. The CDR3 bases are TGTGCCAGCAGTTTATACCTGGACGGCAGCCTTAACACTGAAGCTTTCTTT. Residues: CASSLYLDGSLNTEAFF.

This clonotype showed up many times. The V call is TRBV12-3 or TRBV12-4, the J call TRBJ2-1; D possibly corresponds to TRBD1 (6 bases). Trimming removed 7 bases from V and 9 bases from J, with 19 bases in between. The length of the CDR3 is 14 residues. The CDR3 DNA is TGTGCCAGCATTGAGAGGACAGTCGGAGGTGAGCAGTTCTTC. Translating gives CASIERTVGGEQFF.

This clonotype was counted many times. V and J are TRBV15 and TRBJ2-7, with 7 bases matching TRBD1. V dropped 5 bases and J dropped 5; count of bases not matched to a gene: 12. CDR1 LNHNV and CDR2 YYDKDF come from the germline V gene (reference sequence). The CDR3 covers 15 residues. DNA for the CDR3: TGTGCCACCAGCTATCCAAGACAGGGCGGCGACGAGCAGTACTTC. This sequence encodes CATSYPRQGGDEQYF.

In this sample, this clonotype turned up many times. The DNA for the CDR3 is TGTGCCAGCAGTCCAACAGCCCAAGAGACCCAGTACTTC. This codes for CASSPTAQETQYF. V and J are TRBV6-4 and TRBJ2-5; D unresolved. Germline values: CDR1 MRHNA, CDR2 SNTAGT. Trimming removed 5 bases at V and 1 base at J, with 8 bases between. CDR3 size: 13 residues.

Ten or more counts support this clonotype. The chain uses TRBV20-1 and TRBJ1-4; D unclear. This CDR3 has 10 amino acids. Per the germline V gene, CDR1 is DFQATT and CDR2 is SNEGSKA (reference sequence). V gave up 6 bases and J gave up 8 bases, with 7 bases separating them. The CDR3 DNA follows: TGCAGTGCCAAGTACGAAAAACTGTTTTTT. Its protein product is CSAKYEKLFF.

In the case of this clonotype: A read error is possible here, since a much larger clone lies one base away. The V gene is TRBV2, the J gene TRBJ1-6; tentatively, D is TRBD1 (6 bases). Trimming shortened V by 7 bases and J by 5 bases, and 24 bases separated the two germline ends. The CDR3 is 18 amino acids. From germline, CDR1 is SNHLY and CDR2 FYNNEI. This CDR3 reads CASKSTFLGTYNNSPLHF. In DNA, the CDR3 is TGTGCCAGCAAGAGTACCTTCTTAGGGACATACAATAATTCACCCCTCCACTTT.

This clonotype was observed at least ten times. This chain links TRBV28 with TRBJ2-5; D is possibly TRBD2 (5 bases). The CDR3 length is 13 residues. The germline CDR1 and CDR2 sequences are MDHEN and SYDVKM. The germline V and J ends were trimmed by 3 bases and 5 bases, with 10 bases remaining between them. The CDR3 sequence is CASSLAWRETQYF. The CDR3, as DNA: TGTGCCAGCAGTTTGGCATGGAGGGAGACCCAGTACTTC.

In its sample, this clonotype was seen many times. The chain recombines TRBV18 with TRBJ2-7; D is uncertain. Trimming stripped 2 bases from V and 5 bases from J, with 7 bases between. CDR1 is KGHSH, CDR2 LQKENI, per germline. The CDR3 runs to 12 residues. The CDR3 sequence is CASSPARNEQYF. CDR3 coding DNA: TGTGCCAGCTCACCAGCCAGGAACGAGCAGTACTTC.

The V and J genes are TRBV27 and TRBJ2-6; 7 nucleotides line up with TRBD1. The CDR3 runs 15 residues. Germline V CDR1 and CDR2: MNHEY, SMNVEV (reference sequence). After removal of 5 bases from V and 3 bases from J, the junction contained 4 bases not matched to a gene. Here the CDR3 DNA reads TGTGCCAGCAGTCCGCGACAGGGTGGGGCCAACGTCCTGACTTTC. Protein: CASSPRQGGANVLTF.

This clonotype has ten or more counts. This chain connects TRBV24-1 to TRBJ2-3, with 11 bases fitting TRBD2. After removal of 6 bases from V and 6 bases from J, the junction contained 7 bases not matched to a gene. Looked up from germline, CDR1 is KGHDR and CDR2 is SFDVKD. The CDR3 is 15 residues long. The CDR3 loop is CATSRASGGSDTQYF. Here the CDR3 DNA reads TGTGCCACCAGTCGGGCTAGCGGGGGGTCGGATACGCAGTATTTT.

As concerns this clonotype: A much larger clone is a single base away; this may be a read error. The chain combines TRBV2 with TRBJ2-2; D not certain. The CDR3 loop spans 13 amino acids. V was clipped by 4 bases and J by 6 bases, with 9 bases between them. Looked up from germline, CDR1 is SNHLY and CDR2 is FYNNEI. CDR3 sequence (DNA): TGTGCCAGCAGTGTAGAGCTCCCCGGGGAGCTGTTTTTT. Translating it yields CASSVELPGELFF.

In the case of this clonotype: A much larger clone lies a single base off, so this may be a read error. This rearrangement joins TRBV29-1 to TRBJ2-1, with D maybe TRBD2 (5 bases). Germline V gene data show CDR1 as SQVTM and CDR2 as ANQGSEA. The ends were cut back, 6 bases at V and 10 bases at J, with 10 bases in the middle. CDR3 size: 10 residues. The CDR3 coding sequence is TGCAGCGTAGAGACGGGAGAGCAGTTCTTC. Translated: CSVETGEQFF.

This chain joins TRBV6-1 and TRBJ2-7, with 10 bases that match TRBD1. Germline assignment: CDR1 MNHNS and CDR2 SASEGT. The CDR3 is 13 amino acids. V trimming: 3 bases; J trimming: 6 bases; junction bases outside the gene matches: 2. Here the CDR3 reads CASSEGTGAEQYV. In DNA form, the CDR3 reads TGTGCCAGCAGTGAGGGGACAGGGGCCGAGCAGTACGTC.

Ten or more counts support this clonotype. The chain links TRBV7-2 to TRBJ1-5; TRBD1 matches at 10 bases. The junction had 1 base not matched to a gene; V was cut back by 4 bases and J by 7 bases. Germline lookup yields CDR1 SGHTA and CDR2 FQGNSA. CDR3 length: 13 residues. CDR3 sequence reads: CASSWDRGQPQHF. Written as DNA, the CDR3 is TGTGCCAGCAGCTGGGACAGGGGACAGCCCCAGCATTTT.

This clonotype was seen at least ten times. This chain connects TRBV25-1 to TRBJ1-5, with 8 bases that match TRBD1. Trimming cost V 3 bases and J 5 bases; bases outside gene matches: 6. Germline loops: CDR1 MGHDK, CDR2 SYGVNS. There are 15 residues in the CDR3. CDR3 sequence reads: CASSEPGTGYQPQHF. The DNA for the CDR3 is TGTGCCAGCAGTGAGCCAGGGACAGGCTATCAGCCCCAGCATTTT.

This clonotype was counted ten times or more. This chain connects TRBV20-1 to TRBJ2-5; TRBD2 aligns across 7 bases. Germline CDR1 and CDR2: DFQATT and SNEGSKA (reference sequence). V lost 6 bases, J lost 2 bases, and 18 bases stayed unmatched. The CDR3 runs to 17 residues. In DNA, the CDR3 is TGCAGTGCCGGCACTCCCCGGGAGGAATCGATACAAGAGACCCAGTACTTC. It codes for CSAGTPREESIQETQYF.

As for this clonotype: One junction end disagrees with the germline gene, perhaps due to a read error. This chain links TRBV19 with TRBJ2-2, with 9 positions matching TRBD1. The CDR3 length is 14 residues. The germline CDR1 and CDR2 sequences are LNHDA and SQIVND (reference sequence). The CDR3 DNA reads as TGTGCCAGTAGTAAACAGGGGGCGCCCGGGGAGCTGCTCTTT. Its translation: CASSKQGAPGELLF. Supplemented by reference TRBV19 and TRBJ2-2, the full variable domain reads DGGITQSPKYLFRKEGQNVTLSCEQNLNHDAMYWYRQDPGQGLRLIYYSQIVNDFQKGDIAEGYSVSREKKESFPLTVTSAQKNPTAFYLCASSKQGAPGELLFGEGSRLTVL.

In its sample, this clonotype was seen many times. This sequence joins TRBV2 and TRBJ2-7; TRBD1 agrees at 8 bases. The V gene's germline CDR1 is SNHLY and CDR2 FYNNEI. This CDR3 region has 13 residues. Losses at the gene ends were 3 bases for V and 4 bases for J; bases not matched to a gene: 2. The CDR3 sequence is CASSDRGQYEQYF. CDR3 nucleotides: TGTGCCAGCAGTGACAGGGGGCAGTACGAGCAGTACTTC.

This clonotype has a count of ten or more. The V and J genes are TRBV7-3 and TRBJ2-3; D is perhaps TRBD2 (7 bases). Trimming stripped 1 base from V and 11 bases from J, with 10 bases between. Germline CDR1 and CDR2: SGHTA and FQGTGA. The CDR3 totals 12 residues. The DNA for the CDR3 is TGTGCCAGCAGCTTAAGCGGGGGCGGGCAGTATTTT. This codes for CASSLSGGGQYF.

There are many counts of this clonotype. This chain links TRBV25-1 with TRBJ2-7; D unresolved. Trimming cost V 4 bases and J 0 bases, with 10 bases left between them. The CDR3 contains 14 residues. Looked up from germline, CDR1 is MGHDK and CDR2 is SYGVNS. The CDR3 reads CASSGPPSSYEQYF. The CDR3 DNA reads TGTGCCAGCAGTGGGCCGCCGAGCTCCTACGAGCAGTACTTC.

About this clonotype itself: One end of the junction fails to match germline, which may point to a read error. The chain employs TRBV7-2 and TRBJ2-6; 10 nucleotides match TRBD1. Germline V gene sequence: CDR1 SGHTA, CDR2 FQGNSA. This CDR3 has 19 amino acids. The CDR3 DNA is TGTGCCAGCAGCTTAGATTGGACAGGGGGTGACTCTTGGGCCAACGTCCTGACTTTC. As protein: CASSLDWTGGDSWANVLTF.

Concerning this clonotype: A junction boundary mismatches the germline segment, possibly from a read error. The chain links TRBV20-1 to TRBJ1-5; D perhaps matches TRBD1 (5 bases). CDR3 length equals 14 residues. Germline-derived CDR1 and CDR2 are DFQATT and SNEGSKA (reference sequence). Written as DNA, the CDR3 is TGCAGTGCAGGACGGGGGAACAGCAATCAGCGCCAGCATTTT. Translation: CSAGRGNSNQRQHF.

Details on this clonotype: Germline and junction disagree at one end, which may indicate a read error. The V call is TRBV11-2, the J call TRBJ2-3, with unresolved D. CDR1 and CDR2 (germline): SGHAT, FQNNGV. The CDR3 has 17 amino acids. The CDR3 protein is CASSLISRATVTDTQYF. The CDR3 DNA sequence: TGTGCCAGCAGCTTAATTAGCCGCGCTACGGTCACAGATACGCAATATTTT. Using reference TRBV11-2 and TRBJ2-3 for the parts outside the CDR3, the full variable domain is EAGVAQSPRYKIIEKRQSVAFWCNPISGHATLYWYQQILGQGPKLLIQFQNNGVVDDSQLPKDRFSAERLKGVDSTLKIQPAKLEDSAVYLCASSLISRATVTDTQYFGPGTRLTVL.